The rows below give T cell receptor beta chains drawn from one sample of a study of blood T cell repertoires in COVID-19. Profiled with immunoSEQ multiplex PCR; TCRdb holds only in-frame clones, not every one. The sample gives more than 85,000 clones, around 87% of which show up once; around 3% is in the top ten. Material for sequencing was peripheral blood. Source of these receptors: a man aged 45-60 years with active or convalescent COVID-19. The CDR3 runs from the conserved cysteine through the conserved F or W. The D gene is left open where the match is weak. The listing skips clone size in some rows; elsewhere it reads once, few, many or a size class.

d_call j_call clone_size v_call cdr3_aa cdr3_nt
TRBD2 TRBJ2-5 . TRBV5-1 CASSDALAGKETQYF TGCGCCAGCAGCGACGCTCTAGCGGGGAAAGAGACCCAGTACTTC
TRBD1 TRBJ1-3 . TRBV28 CASSLGQGGNTIYF TGTGCCAGCAGTCTCGGACAGGGCGGAAACACCATATATTTT
. TRBJ1-2 . TRBV19 CASSSRQVDYGYTF TGTGCCAGTAGTTCCCGACAGGTCGACTATGGCTACACCTTC
TRBD2 TRBJ2-1 . TRBV5-1 CASRTSGLSSYNEQFF TGCGCCAGCCGGACTAGCGGGCTGAGCTCCTACAATGAGCAGTTCTTC
. TRBJ2-7 . TRBV5-6 CASSSGGRQYF TGTGCCAGCAGTTCGGGGGGCCGGCAGTACTTC
. TRBJ2-1 once TRBV5-6 CASSLGSDTEQFF TGTGCCAGCAGCTTGGGTTCGGACACTGAGCAGTTCTTC
TRBD1 TRBJ1-1 . TRBV28 CATLLQGAEAFF TGTGCCACCTTATTACAGGGGGCTGAAGCTTTCTTT
TRBD2 TRBJ2-5 few TRBV7-6 CASSLGGGGKETQYF TGTGCCAGCAGCTTAGGTGGGGGGGGGAAAGAGACCCAGTACTTC
TRBD2 TRBJ2-3 . TRBV3-1/TRBV3-2 CASSQRAGGPDTQYF TGTGCCAGCAGCCAACGCGCGGGGGGGCCAGATACGCAGTATTTT
. TRBJ1-2 . TRBV28 CASSLRGGYTF TGTGCCAGCAGCTTAAGGGGTGGCTACACCTTC
TRBD1 TRBJ1-4 . TRBV27 CASANRGQLLKLFF TGTGCCAGCGCCAACAGGGGGCAGTTGTTAAAACTGTTTTTT
TRBD1 TRBJ2-7 . TRBV2 CASTEISGQGAESSYEQYF TGTGCCAGCACTGAGATTTCGGGACAGGGGGCCGAAAGCTCCTACGAGCAGTACTTC
TRBD1 TRBJ2-7 few TRBV4-1 CASKPGQGAYEQYF TGCGCCAGCAAACCGGGACAGGGGGCCTACGAGCAGTACTTC
. TRBJ2-3 . TRBV5-1 CASSAGVTDTQYF TGCGCCAGCAGCGCCGGGGTAACGGATACGCAGTATTTT
TRBD1 TRBJ1-5 . TRBV7-8 CASSPQTGRDQPQHF TGTGCCAGCAGCCCGCAGACAGGGAGAGATCAGCCCCAGCATTTT
TRBD2 TRBJ2-3 once TRBV11-2 CASSLDLSGGARTDTQYF TGTGCCAGCAGCTTAGATCTCAGCGGGGGGGCCCGCACAGATACGCAGTATTTT
TRBD1 TRBJ1-1 . TRBV19 CASSPGDSLNTEAFF TGTGCCAGTAGTCCAGGGGACAGCCTGAACACTGAAGCTTTCTTT
TRBD2 TRBJ2-5 . TRBV6-2/TRBV6-3 CASSQGLAGGQETQYF TGTGCCAGCAGCCAGGGACTAGCGGGGGGCCAAGAGACCCAGTACTTC
TRBD1 TRBJ1-5 . TRBV9 CASSPRDRGRQPQHF TGTGCCAGCAGCCCCCGGGACAGGGGACGCCAGCCCCAGCATTTT
. TRBJ1-5 . TRBV13 CASSLSVEQGGQPQHF TGTGCCAGCAGCTTATCGGTTGAGCAGGGCGGTCAGCCCCAGCATTTT
. TRBJ2-7 few TRBV4-1 CASSQVLRGSGYEQYF TGCGCCAGCAGCCAAGTCCTCAGGGGAAGCGGCTACGAGCAGTACTTC
. TRBJ1-4 . TRBV5-4 CASSQGLINEKLFF TGTGCCAGCAGCCAGGGACTGATTAATGAAAAACTGTTTTTT
TRBD1 TRBJ1-2 . TRBV10-3 CASGQLTGGAGYTF TGTGCCAGCGGGCAATTAACAGGGGGCGCTGGCTACACCTTC
. TRBJ1-1 . TRBV29-1 CSVPPGSQGDTEAFF TGCAGCGTTCCCCCCGGGAGTCAAGGGGACACTGAAGCTTTCTTT
TRBD1 TRBJ1-5 . TRBV6-2/TRBV6-3 CASSSGQGDQPQHF TGTGCCAGCAGCTCGGGACAGGGGGATCAGCCCCAGCATTTT
TRBD1 TRBJ1-5 . TRBV7-8 CASSRDRDQPQHF TGTGCCAGCAGCCGGGACAGGGATCAGCCCCAGCATTTT
. TRBJ1-2 . TRBV12-3/TRBV12-4 CASSFDTYGYTF TGTGCCAGCAGTTTCGACACCTATGGCTACACCTTC
TRBD1 TRBJ1-5 . TRBV28 CASSPPGGDTNRPQHF TGTGCCAGCAGCCCCCCAGGGGGCGATACCAATCGGCCCCAGCATTTT
TRBD1 TRBJ2-7 few TRBV20-1 CSASLTGVAYEQYF TGCAGTGCTAGTTTGACAGGGGTTGCCTACGAGCAGTACTTC
TRBD1 TRBJ2-2 . TRBV28 CASNTGGAGGELFF TGTGCCAGCAATACAGGGGGCGCGGGCGGGGAGCTGTTTTTT
. TRBJ1-6 . TRBV28 CASSPSGPSPLHF TGTGCCAGCAGTCCCTCTGGGCCCTCACCCCTCCACTTT
TRBD2 TRBJ2-5 . TRBV11-2 CASSLGSAGGTETQYF TGTGCCAGCAGCTTAGGGTCAGCGGGGGGGACAGAGACCCAGTACTTC
TRBD2 TRBJ2-5 . TRBV5-5 CASSDGDLAGETQYF TGTGCCAGCAGCGACGGGGACTTAGCGGGAGAGACCCAGTACTTC
. TRBJ2-5 once TRBV19 CASSIPGAETQYF TGTGCCAGTAGTATACCAGGGGCTGAGACCCAGTACTTC
. TRBJ1-2 few TRBV4-1 CASSQVGRLSNYGYTF TGCGCCAGCAGCCAAGTGGGCCGTCTTTCTAACTATGGCTACACCTTC
. TRBJ2-7 . TRBV24-1 CATSSPDRFSYEQYF TGTGCCACCTCATCCCCAGACAGGTTTTCCTACGAGCAGTACTTC
. TRBJ2-2 . TRBV7-2 CASRRGGAGELFF TGTGCCAGCAGGAGAGGAGGCGCCGGGGAGCTGTTTTTT
. TRBJ2-5 . TRBV7-2 CASSSTGTLKETQYF TGTGCCAGCAGCTCAACCGGGACTTTAAAAGAGACCCAGTACTTC
TRBD2 TRBJ2-3 . TRBV7-2 CASSLLAGSTDTQYF TGTGCCAGCAGCTTACTAGCGGGTAGCACAGATACGCAGTATTTT
. TRBJ1-1 . TRBV18 CASSPRETGEAFF TGTGCCAGCTCACCCAGGGAAACGGGTGAAGCTTTCTTT